Sequencing of this T cell receptor (beta chain) was carried out in a study of shared clonotypes between healthy human individuals. Overall study findings and caveats: For sorted subsets, rarefaction showed incomplete sequencing despite large depth.

Comment on this clone: The target antigen is unknown.

Measured with immunoSEQ multiplex PCR; TCRdb has only the in-frame clones, and not every one. Altogether some 500,000 clones are present, about 96% being singletons, with the ten largest covering under 0.065%. Every donor, a Caucasian adult, lived in Nashville, Tennessee. CDR3 length: 16 amino acids. CDR1 is MRHNA, CDR2 SNTAGT, per germline. Trimming left V 6 bases short and J 2 bases short, with 17 bases between. The V call is TRBV6-4, the J call TRBJ1-5, with TRBD1 as a possible D gene (6 bases). What was sequenced was naive CD4+ T cells sorted from blood. Subset reported: CD45RA+ positively selected. This sequence was found in a woman aged 25 to 45 in good health. The CDR3 is CASRRGRGDGNQPQHF. The CDR3 region has the DNA TGTGCCAGCAGGAGAGGAAGGGGGGATGGCAATCAGCCCCAGCATTTT.